This is a list of T cell receptor beta chains from one sample in a study of blood T cell repertoires in COVID-19. Here immunoSEQ multiplex PCR was the method, and the copy in TCRdb shows in-frame clones only, minus some. The sample holds under 250,000 clones, more than 70% seen once. The material sequenced was peripheral blood. The receptor source for this set is a woman older than 75 with acute or convalescent COVID-19. CDR3s include the opening cysteine and the closing phenylalanine or tryptophan. D genes are given only for firm matches. Clone size is stated in some rows and not others, as once, few, many or a class when expanded.

j_gene,d_gene,abundance,v_gene,CDR3aa,CDR3nt
TRBJ1-4,TRBD1,.,TRBV12-5,CASGLERGDRPEKLFF,TGTGCTAGTGGTTTGGAACGGGGGGACAGGCCTGAAAAACTGTTTTTT
TRBJ1-5,.,.,TRBV18,CASSPSPLSNQPQHF,TGTGCCAGCTCACCTTCCCCCTTGAGCAATCAGCCCCAGCATTTT
TRBJ2-1,.,.,TRBV7-3,CASSHGGVSSYNEQFF,TGTGCCAGCAGCCACGGCGGGGTCAGCTCCTACAATGAGCAGTTCTTC
TRBJ1-5,TRBD1,.,TRBV2,CASSAGTGGNQPQHF,TGTGCCAGCAGCGCCGGGACAGGGGGCAATCAGCCCCAGCATTTT
TRBJ1-1,.,few,TRBV30,CAWSTRYGGNTEAFF,TGTGCCTGGAGTACCCGTTACGGGGGGAACACTGAAGCTTTCTTT
TRBJ1-1,TRBD1,.,TRBV2,CASTQGKVTEAFF,TGTGCCAGCACACAGGGGAAGGTCACTGAAGCTTTCTTT
TRBJ2-2,TRBD1,.,TRBV7-2,CASSRTGLAGELFF,TGTGCCAGCAGCCGGACAGGTCTAGCCGGGGAGCTGTTTTTT
TRBJ2-3,.,.,TRBV6-1,CASSVMAGSSTDTQYF,TGTGCCAGCAGTGTAATGGCGGGTTCTAGCACAGATACGCAGTATTTT
TRBJ1-5,.,once,TRBV7-2,CASSLAADQPQHF,TGTGCCAGCAGCTTAGCGGCTGATCAGCCCCAGCATTTT
TRBJ1-1,.,few,TRBV29-1,CSVSTVTNTEAFF,TGCAGCGTCTCGACAGTCACGAACACTGAAGCTTTCTTT
TRBJ2-1,TRBD1,.,TRBV3-1/TRBV3-2,CASSHRSGTGGHEQFF,TGTGCCAGCAGCCACCGGTCCGGGACAGGGGGTCATGAGCAGTTCTTC
TRBJ2-7,TRBD2,.,TRBV11-2,CASSFPGLGYEQYF,TGTGCCAGCAGCTTTCCGGGACTAGGGTACGAGCAGTACTTC
TRBJ1-1,.,.,TRBV5-1,CASRSGAGGMNTEAFF,TGCGCCAGCAGGTCAGGGGCCGGAGGTATGAACACTGAAGCTTTCTTT
TRBJ2-3,TRBD1,.,TRBV29-1,CSVDPPTGFTDTQYF,TGCAGCGTTGATCCGCCGACAGGGTTCACAGATACGCAGTATTTT
TRBJ1-5,.,.,TRBV28,CASSPPVISNQPQHF,TGTGCCAGCAGTCCCCCAGTTATCAGCAATCAGCCCCAGCATTTT
TRBJ1-2,.,.,TRBV3-1/TRBV3-2,CASSQDNFYGYTF,TGTGCCAGCAGCCAAGATAACTTCTATGGCTACACCTTC
TRBJ1-5,.,.,TRBV6-1,CASSEGQVLVWPQHF,TGTGCCAGCAGTGAAGGACAGGTCTTAGTCTGGCCCCAGCATTTT
TRBJ1-1,.,.,TRBV29-1,CSVAEVEAFF,TGCAGCGTTGCTGAGGTTGAAGCTTTCTTT
TRBJ1-1,.,.,TRBV28,CASRPPGEVTEAFF,TGTGCCAGCAGACCCCCGGGGGAAGTGACTGAAGCTTTCTTT
TRBJ1-2,TRBD1,few,TRBV9,CASSTMDGQGHYGYTF,TGTGCCAGCAGCACGATGGATGGACAGGGCCACTATGGCTACACCTTC
TRBJ2-7,TRBD1,.,TRBV19,CASSIDTGGSYEQYF,TGTGCCAGTAGTATAGATACAGGGGGATCCTACGAGCAGTACTTC
TRBJ1-1,.,.,TRBV11-1,CASSFGRGNTNTEAFF,TGTGCCAGCAGCTTTGGAAGGGGGAATACCAACACTGAAGCTTTCTTT
TRBJ1-1,.,few,TRBV3-1/TRBV3-2,CASSQQREAFF,TGTGCCAGCAGCCAACAGCGTGAAGCTTTCTTT
TRBJ2-7,.,.,TRBV11-1,CASSFRLDSYEQYF,TGTGCCAGCAGCTTTCGACTAGATTCCTACGAGCAGTACTTC
TRBJ2-1,TRBD2,.,TRBV5-1,CASSLDRGEGNEQFF,TGCGCCAGCAGCCTCGATCGGGGGGAGGGCAATGAGCAGTTCTTC
TRBJ1-6,.,.,TRBV2,CASRGEGGNNSPLHF,TGTGCCAGCAGGGGCGAGGGGGGGAATAATTCACCCCTCCACTTT
TRBJ2-1,.,.,TRBV7-9,CASSRWESPYNEQFF,TGTGCCAGCAGCCGGTGGGAGTCGCCCTACAATGAGCAGTTCTTC
TRBJ2-2,.,.,TRBV7-3,CASSPVLARTGELFF,TGTGCCAGCAGCCCCGTGTTGGCTCGCACCGGGGAGCTGTTTTTT
TRBJ1-6,.,.,TRBV11-3,CASSLLAGTYNSPLHF,TGTGCCAGCAGCCTCTTGGCGGGAACCTATAATTCACCCCTCCACTTT
TRBJ1-1,.,.,TRBV7-3,CASSLSAGGNTEAFF,TGTGCCAGCAGCTTATCAGCGGGGGGGAACACTGAAGCTTTCTTT
TRBJ1-2,.,.,TRBV5-1,CASSPPADNYGYTF,TGCGCCAGCAGCCCCCCGGCGGATAACTATGGCTACACCTTC
TRBJ1-6,TRBD1,once,TRBV7-9,CASSLSGQGNSPLHF,TGTGCCAGCAGCTTATCGGGACAGGGGAATTCACCCCTCCACTTT
TRBJ2-1,.,.,TRBV28,CASSLLRVGKFF,TGTGCCAGCAGTTTACTCAGGGTAGGGAAGTTCTTC
TRBJ2-2,TRBD2,few,TRBV10-3,CAISELVAGAYTGELFF,TGTGCCATCAGTGAGTTGGTAGCGGGGGCTTACACCGGGGAGCTGTTTTTT
TRBJ1-2,.,once,TRBV7-3,CASSLTASNYGYTF,TGTGCCAGCAGCTTAACGGCATCTAACTATGGCTACACCTTC
TRBJ1-6,.,.,TRBV28,CASLSGNSNSPLHF,TGTGCCAGCCTGTCCGGGAACAGTAATTCACCCCTCCACTTT
TRBJ1-1,.,.,TRBV15,CATSRLRDTEAFF,TGTGCCACCAGCAGATTACGGGACACTGAAGCTTTCTTT
TRBJ2-7,TRBD1,.,TRBV11-2,CASSWNRGFYEQYF,TGTGCCAGCAGCTGGAACAGGGGGTTCTACGAGCAGTACTTC
TRBJ2-3,TRBD2,.,TRBV7-2,CASSLARGGIRTDTQYF,TGTGCCAGCAGCTTAGCGCGGGGAGGGATCCGCACAGATACGCAGTATTTT
TRBJ1-3,TRBD1,.,TRBV6-5,CASRPGTAGNTIYF,TGTGCCAGCAGGCCCGGGACAGCGGGAAACACCATATATTTT
TRBJ1-2,TRBD1,once,TRBV7-9,CATTGGRDYGYTF,TGTGCCACCACAGGGGGGAGGGACTATGGCTACACCTTC